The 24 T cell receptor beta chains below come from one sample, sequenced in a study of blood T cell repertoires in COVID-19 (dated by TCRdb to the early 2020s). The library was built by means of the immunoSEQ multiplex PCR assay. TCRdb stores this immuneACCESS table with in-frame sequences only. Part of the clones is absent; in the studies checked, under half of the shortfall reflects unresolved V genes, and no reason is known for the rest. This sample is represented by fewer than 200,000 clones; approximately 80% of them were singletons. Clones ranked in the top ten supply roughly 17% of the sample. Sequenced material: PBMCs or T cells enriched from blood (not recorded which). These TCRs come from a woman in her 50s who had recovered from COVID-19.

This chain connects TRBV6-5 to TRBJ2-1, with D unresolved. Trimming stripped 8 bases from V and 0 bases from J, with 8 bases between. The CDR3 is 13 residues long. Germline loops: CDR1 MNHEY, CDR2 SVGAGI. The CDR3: CASQASSYNEQFF. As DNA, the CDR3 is TGTGCCAGCCAGGCAAGCTCCTACAATGAGCAGTTCTTC.

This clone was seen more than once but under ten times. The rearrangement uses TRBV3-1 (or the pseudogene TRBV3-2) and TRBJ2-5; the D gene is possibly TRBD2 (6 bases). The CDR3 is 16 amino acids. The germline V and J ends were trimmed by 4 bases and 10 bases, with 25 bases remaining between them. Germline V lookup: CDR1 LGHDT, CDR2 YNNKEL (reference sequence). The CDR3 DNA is TGTGCCAGCAGCCTCCGGGGGAGTACCCGTGGGATTAGCCAGTACTTC. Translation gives CASSLRGSTRGISQYF.

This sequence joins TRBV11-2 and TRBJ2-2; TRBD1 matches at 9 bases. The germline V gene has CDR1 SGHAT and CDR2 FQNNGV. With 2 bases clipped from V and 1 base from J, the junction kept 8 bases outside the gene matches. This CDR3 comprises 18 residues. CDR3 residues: CASSLLTGGMGNTGELFF. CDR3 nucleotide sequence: TGTGCCAGCAGCTTACTTACAGGGGGCATGGGGAACACCGGGGAGCTGTTTTTT.

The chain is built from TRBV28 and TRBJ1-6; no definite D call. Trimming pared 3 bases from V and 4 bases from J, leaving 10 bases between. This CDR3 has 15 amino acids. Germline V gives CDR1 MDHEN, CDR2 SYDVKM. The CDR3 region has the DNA TGTGCCAGCAGTTTGGTCGGGAGTTATAATTCACCCCTCCACTTT. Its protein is CASSLVGSYNSPLHF.

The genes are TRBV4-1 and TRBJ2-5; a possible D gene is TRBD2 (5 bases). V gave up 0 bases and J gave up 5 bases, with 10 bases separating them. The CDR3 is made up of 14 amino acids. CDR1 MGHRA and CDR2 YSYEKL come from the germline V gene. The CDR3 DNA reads TGCGCCAGCAGCCAAGATCGGGGTAGGGAGACCCAGTACTTC. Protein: CASSQDRGRETQYF.

CDR3 DNA sequence: TGTGCCAGCAGCCAAGGAATCGGGTATGGCTACACCTTC. Translation: CASSQGIGYGYTF. The chain recombines TRBV14 with TRBJ1-2; D remains ambiguous. The V gene lost 1 base and the J gene lost 5 bases, with 8 bases spanning the gap. Germline values: CDR1 SGHDN, CDR2 FVKESK. This CDR3 has 13 residues.

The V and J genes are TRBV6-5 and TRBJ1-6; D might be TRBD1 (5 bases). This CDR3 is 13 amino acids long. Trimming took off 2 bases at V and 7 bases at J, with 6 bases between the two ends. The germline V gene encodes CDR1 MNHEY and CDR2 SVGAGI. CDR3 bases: TGTGCCAGCAGTTACCGACAGAATTCACCCCTCCACTTT. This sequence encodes CASSYRQNSPLHF.

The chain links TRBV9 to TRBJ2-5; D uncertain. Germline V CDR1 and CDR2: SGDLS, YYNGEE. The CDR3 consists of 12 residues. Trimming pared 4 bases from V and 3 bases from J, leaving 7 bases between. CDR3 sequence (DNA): TGTGCCAGCAGCTCCGAGGAAGAGACCCAGTACTTC. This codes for CASSSEEETQYF. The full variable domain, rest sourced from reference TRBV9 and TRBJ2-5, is DSGVTQTPKHLITATGQRVTLRCSPRSGDLSVYWYQQSLDQGLQFLIQYYNGEERAKGNILERFSAQQFPDLHSELNLSSLELGDSALYFCASSSEEETQYFGPGTRLLVL.

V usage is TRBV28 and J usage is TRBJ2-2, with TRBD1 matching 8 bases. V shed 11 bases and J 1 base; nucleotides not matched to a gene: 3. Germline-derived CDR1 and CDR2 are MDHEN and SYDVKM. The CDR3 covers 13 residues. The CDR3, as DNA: TGTGCCTCCGGGACAGGGAACACCGGGGAGCTGTTTTTT. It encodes CASGTGNTGELFF.

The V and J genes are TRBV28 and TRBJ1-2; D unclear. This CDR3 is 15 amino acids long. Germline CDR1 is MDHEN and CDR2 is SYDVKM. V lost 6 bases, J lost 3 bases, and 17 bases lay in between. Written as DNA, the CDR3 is TGTGCCAGCAGAACAGCAGACAAATTCCACTATGGCTACACCTTC. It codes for CASRTADKFHYGYTF.

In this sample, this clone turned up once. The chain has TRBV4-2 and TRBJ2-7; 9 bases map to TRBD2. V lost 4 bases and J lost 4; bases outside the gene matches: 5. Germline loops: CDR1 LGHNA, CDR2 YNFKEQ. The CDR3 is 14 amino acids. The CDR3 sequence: CASSPSREGYEQYF. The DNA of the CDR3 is TGTGCCAGCAGCCCTTCGCGGGAGGGTTACGAGCAGTACTTC.

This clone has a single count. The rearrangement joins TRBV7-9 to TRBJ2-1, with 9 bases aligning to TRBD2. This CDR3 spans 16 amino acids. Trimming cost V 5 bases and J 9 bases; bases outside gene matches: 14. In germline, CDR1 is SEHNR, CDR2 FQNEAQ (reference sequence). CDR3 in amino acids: CASSPIAGEGAGEQFF. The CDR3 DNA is TGTGCCAGCAGCCCTATAGCGGGAGAGGGGGCGGGTGAGCAGTTCTTC.

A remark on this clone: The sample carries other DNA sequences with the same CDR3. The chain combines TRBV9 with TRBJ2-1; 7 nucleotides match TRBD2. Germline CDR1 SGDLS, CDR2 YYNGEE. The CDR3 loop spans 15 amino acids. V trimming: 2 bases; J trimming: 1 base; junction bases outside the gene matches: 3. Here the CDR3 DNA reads TGTGCCAGCAGCGTCGCCGGGGGGTCCTACAATGAGCAGTTCTTC. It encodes CASSVAGGSYNEQFF.

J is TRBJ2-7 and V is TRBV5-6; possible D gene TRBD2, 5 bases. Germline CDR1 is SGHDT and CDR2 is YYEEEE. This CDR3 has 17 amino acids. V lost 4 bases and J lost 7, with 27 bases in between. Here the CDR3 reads CASSPSQKASYVREQYF. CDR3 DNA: TGTGCCAGCAGCCCGTCCCAAAAAGCTAGCTACGTAAGGGAGCAGTACTTC.

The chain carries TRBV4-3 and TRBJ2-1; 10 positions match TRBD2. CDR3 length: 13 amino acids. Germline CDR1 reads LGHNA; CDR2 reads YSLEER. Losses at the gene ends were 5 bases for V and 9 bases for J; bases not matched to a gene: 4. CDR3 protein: CASSMGTSVEQFF. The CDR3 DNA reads TGCGCCAGCAGCATGGGGACTAGCGTTGAGCAGTTCTTC.

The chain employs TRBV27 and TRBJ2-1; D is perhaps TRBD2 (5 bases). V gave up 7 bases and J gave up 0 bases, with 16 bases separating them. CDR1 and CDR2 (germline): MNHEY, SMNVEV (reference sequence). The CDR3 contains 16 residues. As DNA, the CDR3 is TGTGCCAGCACCCCCTTTAGCGTGAGCTCCTACAATGAGCAGTTCTTC. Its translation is CASTPFSVSSYNEQFF.

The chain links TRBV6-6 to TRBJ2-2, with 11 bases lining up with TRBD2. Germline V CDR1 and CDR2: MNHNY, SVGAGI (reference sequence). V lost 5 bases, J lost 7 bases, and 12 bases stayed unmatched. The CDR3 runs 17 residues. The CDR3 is CASSPSGLAGGSGELFF. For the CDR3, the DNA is TGTGCCAGCAGTCCGTCTGGACTAGCGGGTGGCAGCGGGGAGCTGTTTTTT.

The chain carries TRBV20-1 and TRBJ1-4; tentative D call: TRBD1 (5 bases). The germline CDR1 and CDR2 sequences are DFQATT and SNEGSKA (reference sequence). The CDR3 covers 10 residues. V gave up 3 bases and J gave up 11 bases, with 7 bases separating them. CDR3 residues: CSASRVKLFF. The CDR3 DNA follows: TGCAGTGCTAGCAGGGTGAAACTGTTTTTT.

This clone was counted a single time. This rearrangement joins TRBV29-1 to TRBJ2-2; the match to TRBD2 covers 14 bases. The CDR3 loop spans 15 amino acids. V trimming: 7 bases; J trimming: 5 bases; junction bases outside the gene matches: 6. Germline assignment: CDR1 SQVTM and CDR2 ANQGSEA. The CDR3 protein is CSARGLAGGTGELFF. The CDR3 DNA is TGCAGCGCCAGAGGACTAGCGGGAGGTACCGGGGAGCTGTTTTTT.

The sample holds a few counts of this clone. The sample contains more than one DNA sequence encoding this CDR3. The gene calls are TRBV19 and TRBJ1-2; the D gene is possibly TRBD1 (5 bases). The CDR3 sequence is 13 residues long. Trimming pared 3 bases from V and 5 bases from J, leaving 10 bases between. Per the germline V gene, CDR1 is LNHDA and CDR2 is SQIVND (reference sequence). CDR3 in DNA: TGTGCCAGTAGTATCGACGGGGGATATGGCTACACCTTC. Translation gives CASSIDGGYGYTF.

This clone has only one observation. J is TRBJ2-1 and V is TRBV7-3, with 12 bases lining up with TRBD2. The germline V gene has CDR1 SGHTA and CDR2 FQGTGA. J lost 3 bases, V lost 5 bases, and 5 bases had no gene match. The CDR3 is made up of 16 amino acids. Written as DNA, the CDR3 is TGTGCCAGCAGCCCGACGGGACTAGCGGGCTACAATGAGCAGTTCTTC. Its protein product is CASSPTGLAGYNEQFF.

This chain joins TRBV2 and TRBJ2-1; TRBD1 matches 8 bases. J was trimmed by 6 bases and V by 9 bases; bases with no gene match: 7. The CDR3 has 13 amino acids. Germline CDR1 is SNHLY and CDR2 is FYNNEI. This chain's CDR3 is CASVRDRINEQFF. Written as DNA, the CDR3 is TGTGCCAGTGTCCGGGACAGGATCAATGAGCAGTTCTTC.

The CDR3 nucleotides read TGTGCCAGCAGCTCGGGACAGGATCCCTACGAGCAGTACTTC. Protein sequence: CASSSGQDPYEQYF. The rearrangement links TRBV7-2 to TRBJ2-7; 8 bases match TRBD1. Losses at the gene ends were 4 bases for V and 2 bases for J; bases not matched to a gene: 4. Germline assignment: CDR1 SGHTA and CDR2 FQGNSA. CDR3 length: 14 residues.

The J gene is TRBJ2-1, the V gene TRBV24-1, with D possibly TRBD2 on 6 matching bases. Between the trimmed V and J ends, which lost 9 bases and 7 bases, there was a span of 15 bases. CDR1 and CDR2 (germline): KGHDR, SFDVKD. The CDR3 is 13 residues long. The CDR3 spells CATGGASENEQFF. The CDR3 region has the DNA TGTGCCACCGGCGGGGCTAGCGAAAATGAGCAGTTCTTC.